A single sample gave rise to the 19 T cell receptor beta chains below, sequenced in a study of immune evolution from preneoplasia to lung adenocarcinoma. Profiled with immunoSEQ multiplex PCR; TCRdb holds only in-frame clones, not every one. Here the sample spans approximately 5,700 clones, 70% to 75% being singletons. Source material: FFPE lung adenocarcinoma in situ tissue. The receptors here all came from a person aged 60-80 years with lung adenocarcinoma.

This clone has a handful of counts. Other DNA sequences within the sample encode an identical CDR3. J is TRBJ2-5 and V is TRBV7-2; D gene unclear. This CDR3 comprises 13 residues. The germline V gene encodes CDR1 SGHTA and CDR2 FQGNSA. V lost 1 base, J lost 5 bases, and 8 bases lay in between. CDR3 nucleotide sequence: TGTGCCAGCAGCTTAGTGGTCAGGGAGACCCAGTACTTC. This gives the protein CASSLVVRETQYF.

The chain employs TRBV4-3 and TRBJ1-5; D gene uncertain. The V gene lost 3 bases and the J gene lost 6 bases, with 9 bases spanning the gap. In germline, CDR1 is LGHNA, CDR2 YSLEER. The CDR3 sequence is 13 residues long. The CDR3 reads CASSHERSQPQHF. The CDR3 DNA follows: TGCGCCAGCAGCCACGAAAGGAGTCAGCCCCAGCATTTT.

A note on this clone: This sample also contains other DNA sequences that code for the same CDR3. CDR3 in DNA: TGCGCCAGCTCCCCCTCGAACTATGGCTACACCTTC. Translation gives CASSPSNYGYTF. This chain connects TRBV5-1 to TRBJ1-2; unclear D gene. This CDR3 spans 12 amino acids. V gave up 7 bases and J gave up 2 bases, with 9 bases separating them. Looked up from germline, CDR1 is SGHRS and CDR2 is YFSETQ.

V is TRBV5-4 and J is TRBJ2-2; 16 bases fit TRBD2. The CDR3 length is 18 residues. CDR1 and CDR2 from the germline V gene are SGHNT and YYREEE (reference sequence). J lost 6 bases, V lost 4 bases, and 9 bases had no gene match. The CDR3 coding sequence is TGTGCCAGCAGCCCCCCAGGGACTAGCGGGGGGGGTTCCGGGGAGCTGTTTTTT. Its protein product is CASSPPGTSGGGSGELFF.

V gene TRBV5-8 combines with J gene TRBJ2-5; a weak D match, TRBD2 (5 bases). The CDR3 spans 12 residues. In germline, CDR1 is SGHTS, CDR2 YDEGEE. The V end lost 3 bases, the J end lost 5 bases, and 8 bases lay between the germline ends. CDR3 loop: CASSSGFETQYF. DNA of the CDR3: TGTGCCAGCAGCTCGGGGTTCGAGACCCAGTACTTC.

This rearrangement joins TRBV19 to TRBJ2-2; no clear D gene. Trimming shortened V by 4 bases and J by 4 bases, and 13 bases separated the two germline ends. CDR1 is LNHDA, CDR2 SQIVND, per germline (reference sequence). This CDR3 region has 15 residues. The CDR3 region is CASSKWAGGTGELFF. CDR3 coding DNA: TGTGCCAGTAGTAAGTGGGCCGGCGGCACCGGGGAGCTGTTTTTT.

V gene TRBV7-3 combines with J gene TRBJ2-2; TRBD1 matches at 10 bases. CDR1 and CDR2 (germline): SGHTA, FQGTGA. Trimming took 7 bases from V and 3 from J; bases not matched to a gene: 5. The CDR3 has 15 amino acids. The CDR3 loop reads CASKAGTGDTGELFF. The CDR3 nucleotides read TGTGCCAGCAAAGCCGGGACAGGGGACACCGGGGAGCTGTTTTTT. Full variable domain (remainder filled in from reference TRBV7-3 and TRBJ2-2): GAGVSQTPSNKVTEKGKYVELRCDPISGHTALYWYRQSLGQGPEFLIYFQGTGAADDSGLPNDRFFAVRPEGSVSTLKIQRTERGDSAVYLCASKAGTGDTGELFFGEGSRLTVL.

This clone was found a few times. The J gene is TRBJ2-7, the V gene TRBV6-1; 7 bases line up with TRBD2. The germline V gene encodes CDR1 MNHNS and CDR2 SASEGT. The CDR3 covers 16 residues. V trimming: 1 base; J trimming: 4 bases; junction bases outside the gene matches: 10. The chain's CDR3 is CASSEGVRTRAYEQYF. DNA for the CDR3: TGTGCCAGCAGTGAAGGGGTTAGGACTAGGGCTTACGAGCAGTACTTC.

The chain recombines TRBV27 with TRBJ1-2; TRBD1 agrees at 9 bases. Losses at the gene ends were 10 bases for V and 5 bases for J; bases not matched to a gene: 11. This CDR3 is 14 amino acids long. Germline V lookup: CDR1 MNHEY, CDR2 SMNVEV (reference sequence). CDR3 DNA: TGTGCCACGAGGTCCGGGACAGGGAATTATGGCTACACCTTC. This sequence encodes CATRSGTGNYGYTF.

The CDR3 region is CASSQEAGRVGLTDTQYF. The DNA for the CDR3 is TGCGCCAGCAGCCAAGAGGCAGGGAGAGTAGGGCTCACAGATACGCAGTATTTT. V is TRBV4-1 and J is TRBJ2-3; the D gene could be TRBD1 or TRBD2 (5 bases each). This CDR3 has 18 residues. V was trimmed by 0 bases and J by 2 bases, leaving 18 bases between them. Germline V gives CDR1 MGHRA, CDR2 YSYEKL.

This sequence joins TRBV6-1 and TRBJ1-5; D uncertain. V was trimmed by 2 bases and J by 4 bases, leaving 9 bases between them. CDR1 and CDR2 (germline): MNHNS, SASEGT. The CDR3 spans 14 residues. The CDR3 here is CASSEIGENQPQHF. For the CDR3, the DNA is TGTGCCAGCAGTGAAATTGGGGAGAATCAGCCCCAGCATTTT.

The chain joins TRBV4-2 to TRBJ2-6; TRBD1 agrees at 11 bases. Losses at the gene ends were 1 base for V and 4 bases for J; bases not matched to a gene: 3. Germline V gene data show CDR1 as LGHNA and CDR2 as YNFKEQ. CDR3 size: 17 residues. This CDR3 reads CASSQGDRGTGANVLTF. CDR3 bases: TGTGCCAGCAGCCAAGGGGACAGGGGGACCGGGGCCAACGTCCTGACTTTC.

A single count supports this clone. CDR3 in amino acids: CASRQGGEETQYF. CDR3 in DNA: TGCGCCAGCAGACAGGGTGGAGAAGAGACCCAGTACTTC. The chain has TRBV5-1 and TRBJ2-5, with D maybe TRBD1 (6 bases). The germline V gene has CDR1 SGHRS and CDR2 YFSETQ. Trimming took off 5 bases at V and 3 bases at J, with 11 bases between the two ends. CDR3 length: 13 amino acids.

The chain employs TRBV11-1 and TRBJ2-3; a weak D match, TRBD1 (6 bases). Germline V gene lookup returns CDR1 SGHAT and CDR2 FQDESV (reference sequence). With 1 base removed from V and 1 base from J, the gap between germline ends came to 12 bases. This CDR3 has 16 amino acids. The chain's CDR3 is CASSLEGRGGTDTQYF. CDR3 DNA: TGTGCCAGCAGCTTAGAGGGCAGGGGAGGCACAGATACGCAGTATTTT. Variable domain in full (rest from reference TRBV11-1 and TRBJ2-3): EAEVAQSPRYKITEKSQAVAFWCDPISGHATLYWYRQILGQGPELLVQFQDESVVDDSQLPKDRFSAERLKGVDSTLKIQPAELGDSAMYLCASSLEGRGGTDTQYFGPGTRLTVL.

CDR3 DNA sequence: TGTGCCAGCAGCGTCGGGACAGGACCCAAAGAGACCCAGTACTTC. Translated, it gives CASSVGTGPKETQYF. This chain joins TRBV9 and TRBJ2-5; TRBD1 aligns across 8 bases. From germline, CDR1 is SGDLS and CDR2 YYNGEE. This CDR3 has 15 residues. V trimming: 2 bases; J trimming: 3 bases; junction bases outside the gene matches: 6. The full variable domain, in which reference TRBV9 and TRBJ2-5 provide the parts outside the CDR3, is DSGVTQTPKHLITATGQRVTLRCSPRSGDLSVYWYQQSLDQGLQFLIQYYNGEERAKGNILERFSAQQFPDLHSELNLSSLELGDSALYFCASSVGTGPKETQYFGPGTRLLVL.

The chain uses TRBV27 and TRBJ2-5; D may be TRBD2 (6 bases). This CDR3 has 15 residues. Trimming removed 6 bases at V and 4 bases at J, with 18 bases between. Germline V lookup: CDR1 MNHEY, CDR2 SMNVEV (reference sequence). The CDR3 sequence: CASSPRGKQVETQYF. For the CDR3, the DNA is TGTGCCAGCAGCCCGCGGGGAAAACAAGTAGAGACCCAGTACTTC.

J is TRBJ1-6 and V is TRBV19; D not certain. Trimming cost V 9 bases and J 0 bases, with 6 bases left between them. The CDR3 covers 13 residues. Looked up from germline, CDR1 is LNHDA and CDR2 is SQIVND (reference sequence). For the CDR3, the DNA is TGTGCCAGCCATAGCTCCTATAATTCACCCCTCCACTTT. This gives the protein CASHSSYNSPLHF.

This clone was seen just once. This rearrangement joins TRBV7-9 to TRBJ1-3; D not certain. Trimming stripped 1 base from V and 3 bases from J, with 1 base between. This CDR3 has 12 amino acids. Germline values: CDR1 SEHNR, CDR2 FQNEAQ (reference sequence). As DNA, the CDR3 is TGTGCCAGCAGCTTAGGTGGAAACACCATATATTTT. Protein product: CASSLGGNTIYF.

This clone was found once. The chain has TRBV7-8 and TRBJ2-2, with D possibly being TRBD1 (6 bases). This CDR3 has 14 residues. The V gene's germline CDR1 is SGHVS and CDR2 FQNEAQ. V lost 5 bases to trimming and J lost 6 bases, with 13 bases between them. The CDR3 DNA sequence: TGTGCCAGCAGCCCGACAGGTAGCGCCGGGGAGCTGTTTTTT. This encodes CASSPTGSAGELFF.